Below are 13 T cell receptor beta chains sequenced from a single sample in a study of neurological immune-mediated disorders. Time point in this sample: longitudinal time-point 1 (baseline). Each CDR3 protein gets one entry after TCRdb re-called the 5' RACE reads with MiXCR. There are over 55,000 distinct CDR3 sequences in the sample; roughly 10% occur only once, and 8.5% to 10% lies in the top ten. Material: PBMCs. The receptors stem from a man under 40 in good health.

The CDR3 DNA reads as TGCAGTGCTATTGAGGGTTATCAGCCCCAGCATTTT. Protein product: CSAIEGYQPQHF. The chain uses TRBV20-1 and TRBJ1-5; no reliable D call. Germline V gene lookup returns CDR1 DFQATT and CDR2 SNEGSKA (reference sequence). Deletions cut 4 bases from V and 5 bases from J, with 9 bases between. The CDR3 totals 12 residues.

This clonotype was seen many times. J is TRBJ2-3 and V is TRBV24-1, with TRBD2 matching 13 bases. Germline assignment: CDR1 KGHDR and CDR2 SFDVKD. The V segment lost 12 bases and the J segment 4 bases; nucleotides outside the gene matches: 3. The CDR3 totals 13 residues. CDR3 bases: TGTGCCGCCGGACTAGCGGGAGCAGATACGCAGTATTTT. As protein: CAAGLAGADTQYF.

This clonotype came up a few times. The chain combines TRBV6-1 with TRBJ2-4; D might be TRBD1 (7 bases). The germline V gene has CDR1 MNHNS and CDR2 SASEGT. The CDR3 runs to 13 residues. The V end lost 7 bases, the J end lost 7 bases, and 14 bases lay between the germline ends. The CDR3 nucleotides read TGTGCCAGCAAAGAGCCAGGGGGGAACATTCAGTACTTC. Amino acid sequence: CASKEPGGNIQYF.

In this sample, this clonotype turned up many times. The chain combines TRBV28 with TRBJ1-2, with a tentative D call TRBD1 (5 bases). The CDR3 sequence is 11 residues long. CDR1 and CDR2 (germline): MDHEN, SYDVKM. The V gene lost 8 bases and the J gene lost 5 bases, with 9 bases spanning the gap. The CDR3 region is CASGGQYGYTF. The CDR3 nucleotides are TGTGCCAGCGGCGGACAATATGGCTACACCTTC.

This clonotype was recorded at least ten times. The chain recombines TRBV29-1 with TRBJ2-7; weak D call: TRBD1 (5 bases). Looked up from germline, CDR1 is SQVTM and CDR2 is ANQGSEA. CDR3 length: 12 amino acids. The V and J ends lost 6 bases and 6 bases respectively, with 15 bases between them. The CDR3, as DNA: TGCAGCGTCTGGGGCAATGGGGCCGAGCAGTACTTC. The encoded protein is CSVWGNGAEQYF.

In this sample, this clonotype turned up many times. V usage is TRBV5-1 and J usage is TRBJ1-5, with 11 bases matching TRBD1. V lost 7 bases, J lost 2 bases, and 17 bases stayed unmatched. CDR1 SGHRS and CDR2 YFSETQ come from the germline V gene. The CDR3 totals 19 residues. The CDR3 nucleotides are TGCGCCAGCCGAGGCTCCGGGACAGGGGGTTCACGTGGCAATCAGCCCCAGCATTTT. Its translation: CASRGSGTGGSRGNQPQHF.

The sample holds many counts of this clonotype. The J gene is TRBJ2-7, the V gene TRBV28, with 7 bases fitting TRBD2. Trimming took 6 bases from V and 0 from J; bases not matched to a gene: 5. Looked up from germline, CDR1 is MDHEN and CDR2 is SYDVKM. The CDR3 sequence is 14 residues long. The DNA of the CDR3 is TGTGCCAGCAGAACTAGCGTGAGCTCCTACGAGCAGTACTTC. Protein product: CASRTSVSSYEQYF.

The chain carries TRBV2 and TRBJ2-5; TRBD1 might be the D (6 bases). The germline V and J ends were trimmed by 8 bases and 0 bases, with 13 bases remaining between them. CDR3 size: 14 residues. Germline V gene lookup returns CDR1 SNHLY and CDR2 FYNNEI. Here the CDR3 DNA reads TGTGCCAGCGCGAAGGACAGAAACCAAGAGACCCAGTACTTC. This encodes CASAKDRNQETQYF.

CDR3 coding DNA: TGTGCCAGCAGCCAGACGAATTCGATTGCCTACGAGCAGTACTTC. The encoded protein is CASSQTNSIAYEQYF. The J gene is TRBJ2-7, the V gene TRBV3-1; D not certain. Deletions cut 3 bases from V and 2 bases from J, with 14 bases between. The germline gives CDR1 LGHDT, CDR2 YNNKEL (reference sequence). The CDR3 loop spans 15 amino acids.

This sequence joins TRBV7-9 and TRBJ2-1; 10 bases line up with TRBD2. This CDR3 region has 15 residues. Looked up from germline, CDR1 is SEHNR and CDR2 is FQNEAQ (reference sequence). V lost 4 bases, J lost 2 bases, and 2 bases stayed unmatched. Here the CDR3 DNA reads TGTGCCAGCAGCTCCACTAGCGGGACCTACAATGAGCAGTTCTTC. Its translation: CASSSTSGTYNEQFF.

This clonotype has a count of ten or more. The V and J genes are TRBV7-6 and TRBJ1-2; perhaps TRBD1 as D (6 bases). The V end lost 5 bases, the J end lost 6 bases, and 13 bases lay between the germline ends. CDR3 length: 13 amino acids. Germline values: CDR1 SGHVS, CDR2 FNYEAQ. CDR3 DNA: TGTGCCAGCAGCCTACCACAGGGTCATGGCTACACCTTC. Translated, it gives CASSLPQGHGYTF.

This clonotype occurred many times. V usage is TRBV5-1 and J usage is TRBJ1-1; D ambiguous. The V end was cut by 4 bases, the J end by 0 bases, with 13 bases between. CDR1 and CDR2 from the germline V gene are SGHRS and YFSETQ. The CDR3 loop spans 15 amino acids. The CDR3 is CASSLTEYMNTEAFF. DNA of the CDR3: TGCGCCAGCAGCCTAACAGAGTATATGAACACTGAAGCTTTCTTT.

Regarding this clonotype: A junction end diverges from the germline sequence, so it may reflect a read error. V gene TRBV29-1 combines with J gene TRBJ2-1; 8 positions match TRBD1. This CDR3 is built from 13 residues. Germline CDR1 SQVTM, CDR2 ANQGSEA. The chain's CDR3 is CSAYRGYYNEQFF. The CDR3 DNA follows: TGTAGCGCCTACAGGGGGTACTACAATGAGCAGTTCTTC.